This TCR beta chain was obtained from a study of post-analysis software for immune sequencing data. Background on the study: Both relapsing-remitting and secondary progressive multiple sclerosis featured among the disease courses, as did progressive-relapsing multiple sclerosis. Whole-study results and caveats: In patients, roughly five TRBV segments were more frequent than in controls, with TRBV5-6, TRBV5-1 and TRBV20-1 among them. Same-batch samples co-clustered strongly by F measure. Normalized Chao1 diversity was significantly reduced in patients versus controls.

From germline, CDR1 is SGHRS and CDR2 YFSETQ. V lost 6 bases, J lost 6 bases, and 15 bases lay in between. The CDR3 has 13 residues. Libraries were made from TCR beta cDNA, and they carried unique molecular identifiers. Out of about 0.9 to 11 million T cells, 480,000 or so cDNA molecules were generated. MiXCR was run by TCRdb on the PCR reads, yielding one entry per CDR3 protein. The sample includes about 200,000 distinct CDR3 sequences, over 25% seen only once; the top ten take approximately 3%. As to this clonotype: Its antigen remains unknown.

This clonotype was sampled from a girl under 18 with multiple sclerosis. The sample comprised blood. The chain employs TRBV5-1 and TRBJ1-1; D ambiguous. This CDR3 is CASNEPSLAEAFF. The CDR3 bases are TGCGCCAGCAACGAACCCTCCCTCGCTGAAGCTTTCTTT.